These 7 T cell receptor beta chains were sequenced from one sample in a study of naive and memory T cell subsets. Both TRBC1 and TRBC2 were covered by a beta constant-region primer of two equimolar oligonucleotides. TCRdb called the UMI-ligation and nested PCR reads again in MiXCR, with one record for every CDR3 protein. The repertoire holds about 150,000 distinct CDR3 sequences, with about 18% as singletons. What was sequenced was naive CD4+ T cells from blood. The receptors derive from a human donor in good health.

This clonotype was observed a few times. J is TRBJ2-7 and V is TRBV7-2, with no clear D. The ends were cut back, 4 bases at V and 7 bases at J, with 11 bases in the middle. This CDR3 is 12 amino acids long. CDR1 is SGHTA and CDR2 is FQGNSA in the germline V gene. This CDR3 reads CASSSFLGEQYF. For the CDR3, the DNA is TGTGCCAGCAGCTCCTTCTTGGGGGAGCAGTACTTC.

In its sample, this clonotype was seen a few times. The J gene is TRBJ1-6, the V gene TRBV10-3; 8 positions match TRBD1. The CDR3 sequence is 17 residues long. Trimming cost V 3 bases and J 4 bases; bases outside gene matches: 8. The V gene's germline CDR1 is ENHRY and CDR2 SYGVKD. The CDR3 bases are TGTGCCATCAGTGACGGACAGGGTGGTCCGTATAATTCACCCCTCCACTTT. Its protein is CAISDGQGGPYNSPLHF.

This CDR3 reads CASSTLGARGNEQFF. The CDR3 nucleotides are TGCGCCAGCAGCACACTGGGAGCTCGGGGGAATGAGCAGTTCTTC. The chain uses TRBV5-1 and TRBJ2-1; D may be TRBD2 (6 bases). CDR3 length equals 15 residues. Deletions cut 4 bases from V and 7 bases from J, with 18 bases between. Germline CDR1 reads SGHRS; CDR2 reads YFSETQ. The full variable domain, its missing parts supplied by reference TRBV5-1 and TRBJ2-1, is KAGVTQTPRYLIKTRGQQVTLSCSPISGHRSVSWYQQTPGQGLQFLFEYFSETQRNKGNFPGRFSGRQFSNSRSEMNVSTLELGDSALYLCASSTLGARGNEQFFGPGTRLTVL.

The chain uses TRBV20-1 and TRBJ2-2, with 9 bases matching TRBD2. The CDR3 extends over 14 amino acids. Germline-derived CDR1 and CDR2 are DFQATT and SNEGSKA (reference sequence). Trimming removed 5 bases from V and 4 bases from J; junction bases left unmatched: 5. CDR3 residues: CSAPRAGGTGELFF. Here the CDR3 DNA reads TGCAGTGCTCCTCGAGCGGGAGGCACCGGGGAGCTGTTTTTT.

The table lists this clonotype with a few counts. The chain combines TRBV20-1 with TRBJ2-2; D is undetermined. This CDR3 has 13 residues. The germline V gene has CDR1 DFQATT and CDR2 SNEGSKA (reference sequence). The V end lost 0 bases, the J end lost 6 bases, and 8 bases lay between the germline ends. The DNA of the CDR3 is TGCAGTGCTAGAGATGGAGTGTCCGGGGAGCTGTTTTTT. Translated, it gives CSARDGVSGELFF.

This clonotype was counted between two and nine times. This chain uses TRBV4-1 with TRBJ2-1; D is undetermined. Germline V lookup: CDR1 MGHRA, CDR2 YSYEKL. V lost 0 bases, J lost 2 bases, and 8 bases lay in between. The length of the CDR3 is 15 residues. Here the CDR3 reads CASSQEPDTYNEQFF. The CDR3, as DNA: TGCGCCAGCAGCCAAGAGCCTGATACCTACAATGAGCAGTTCTTC.

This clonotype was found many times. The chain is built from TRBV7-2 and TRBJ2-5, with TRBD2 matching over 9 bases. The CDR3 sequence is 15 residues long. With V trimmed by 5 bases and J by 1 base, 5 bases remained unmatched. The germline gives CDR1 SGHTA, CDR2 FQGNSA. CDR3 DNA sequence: TGTGCCAGCAGCACCGGACTAGCGAGCCAAGAGACCCAGTACTTC. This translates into CASSTGLASQETQYF.